These 25 T cell receptor beta chains share one sample of origin, sequenced in a study of blood T cell repertoires in COVID-19. Some clones are missing from TCRdb's copy, which holds only in-frame ones; the method was immunoSEQ multiplex PCR. The profile covers around 84,000 clones, with 78% appearing a single time and roughly a third taken by the ten largest. The sequencing sample was made of peripheral blood. All receptors derive from a man in his sixties with COVID-19, enrolled during active disease.

The chain has TRBV7-8 and TRBJ1-6; 7 bases are shared with TRBD1. CDR3 length: 13 amino acids. CDR1 is SGHVS and CDR2 is FQNEAQ in the germline V gene. The junction had 5 bases not matched to a gene; V was cut back by 5 bases and J by 10 bases. The CDR3 loop is CASSPDRVSPLHF. CDR3 nucleotides: TGTGCCAGCAGCCCCGACAGGGTGTCACCCCTCCACTTT. Filled out from reference TRBV7-8 and TRBJ1-6, the complete variable domain reads GAGVSQSPRYKVAKRGQDVALRCDPISGHVSLFWYQQALGQGPEFLTYFQNEAQLDKSGLPSDRFFAERPEGSVSTLKIQRTQQEDSAVYLCASSPDRVSPLHFGNGTRLTVT.

This clone was seen a few times. The rearrangement links TRBV6-4 to TRBJ2-3; perhaps TRBD1 as D (5 bases). The V and J ends lost 4 bases and 4 bases respectively, with 15 bases between them. The CDR3 consists of 15 residues. Per germline, CDR1 MRHNA and CDR2 SNTAGT. The CDR3 here is CASSADTGVSDTQYF. The CDR3 DNA is TGTGCCAGCAGTGCGGACACGGGTGTATCAGATACGCAGTATTTT.

The V and J genes are TRBV9 and TRBJ2-1; TRBD1 agrees at 9 bases. Trimming at V came to 3 bases and at J to 5 bases, leaving 6 bases not matched to a gene. There are 15 residues in the CDR3. Germline V CDR1 and CDR2: SGDLS, YYNGEE. The CDR3 nucleotides read TGTGCCAGCAGCGACCGGGACAGGGTCCACAATGAGCAGTTCTTC. Translation gives CASSDRDRVHNEQFF. Supplemented by reference TRBV9 and TRBJ2-1, the full variable domain reads DSGVTQTPKHLITATGQRVTLRCSPRSGDLSVYWYQQSLDQGLQFLIQYYNGEERAKGNILERFSAQQFPDLHSELNLSSLELGDSALYFCASSDRDRVHNEQFFGPGTRLTVL.

The chain combines TRBV27 with TRBJ2-7; perhaps TRBD2 as D (6 bases). This CDR3 is built from 13 residues. With 6 bases removed from V and 2 bases from J, the gap between germline ends came to 11 bases. Germline V CDR1 and CDR2: MNHEY, SMNVEV (reference sequence). The CDR3 here is CASRTEGPYEQYF. In nucleotides, the CDR3 is TGTGCCAGCAGGACGGAGGGTCCCTACGAGCAGTACTTC.

V and J are TRBV6-5 and TRBJ1-6, with TRBD1 as a possible D gene (6 bases). Trimming removed 7 bases from V and 8 bases from J, with 12 bases in between. Germline lookup yields CDR1 MNHEY and CDR2 SVGAGI. This CDR3 is built from 13 residues. In DNA form, the CDR3 reads TGTGCCAGCACCAACGAGGGGGATTCACCCCTCCACTTT. The encoded protein is CASTNEGDSPLHF.

The chain is built from TRBV5-6 and TRBJ1-6; the match to TRBD1 covers 8 bases. Trimming removed 3 bases from V and 7 bases from J; junction bases left unmatched: 6. CDR1 is SGHDT and CDR2 is YYEEEE in the germline V gene. The CDR3 extends over 15 amino acids. CDR3 residues: CASSSTGGHNSPLHF. CDR3 nucleotide sequence: TGTGCCAGCAGCTCCACAGGGGGACACAATTCACCCCTCCACTTT.

This clone came up a few times. The chain has TRBV11-1 and TRBJ2-5; 13 nucleotides line up with TRBD2. V shed 2 bases and J 4 bases; nucleotides not matched to a gene: 4. The germline gives CDR1 SGHAT, CDR2 FQDESV (reference sequence). CDR3 length: 16 amino acids. CDR3: CASSLLGLAGAETQYF. The CDR3 DNA is TGTGCCAGCAGCTTACTCGGACTAGCGGGAGCAGAGACCCAGTACTTC.

The J gene is TRBJ2-7, the V gene TRBV2, with a weak D call TRBD2 (5 bases). V lost 2 bases to trimming and J lost 6 bases, with 26 bases between them. Germline CDR1 and CDR2: SNHLY and FYNNEI. The CDR3 has 18 amino acids. The DNA of the CDR3 is TGTGCCAGCAGTGAATCTCAGTCACCCCGGACGGGGTCGTCCGAGCAGTACTTC. Residues: CASSESQSPRTGSSEQYF. The variable domain in full, completed from reference TRBV2 and TRBJ2-7, reads EPEVTQTPSHQVTQMGQEVILRCVPISNHLYFYWYRQILGQKVEFLVSFYNNEISEKSEIFDDQFSVERPDGSNFTLKIRSTKLEDSAMYFCASSESQSPRTGSSEQYFGPGTRLTVT.

The V gene is TRBV3-1 (or the pseudogene TRBV3-2), the J gene TRBJ2-6; no reliable D call. Trimming stripped 3 bases from V and 6 bases from J, with 6 bases between. Germline V CDR1 and CDR2: LGHDT, YNNKEL (reference sequence). The CDR3 is 13 residues long. CDR3 DNA sequence: TGTGCCAGCAGCCAGGGCGCGGCCAACGTCCTGACTTTC. Residues: CASSQGAANVLTF.

This clone was recorded only once. The V gene is TRBV6-1, the J gene TRBJ2-7; 10 nucleotides align to TRBD1. The CDR3 is 18 amino acids. From germline, CDR1 is MNHNS and CDR2 SASEGT. J gave up 4 bases and V 2 bases, and 14 bases lay outside the gene matches. This CDR3 reads CASSENPGTGANIYEQYF. The CDR3 bases are TGTGCCAGCAGTGAAAACCCCGGGACAGGGGCGAATATATACGAGCAGTACTTC.

As to this clone: This may be a read error, as it is one base from a much larger clone. Distinct nucleotide sequences in the sample also encode this CDR3. This chain uses TRBV5-1 with TRBJ1-2; D call uncertain. Germline lookup yields CDR1 SGHRS and CDR2 YFSETQ. V lost 8 bases and J lost 0, with 8 bases in between. The CDR3 totals 12 residues. For the CDR3, the DNA is TGCGCCAGTAGCCCTACTAACTATGGCTACACCTTC. Translating it yields CASSPTNYGYTF. Full variable domain (remainder filled in from reference TRBV5-1 and TRBJ1-2): KAGVTQTPRYLIKTRGQQVTLSCSPISGHRSVSWYQQTPGQGLQFLFEYFSETQRNKGNFPGRFSGRQFSNSRSEMNVSTLELGDSALYLCASSPTNYGYTFGSGTRLTVV.

This chain joins TRBV19 and TRBJ1-2, with 9 bases lining up with TRBD1. V shed 5 bases and J 4 bases; nucleotides not matched to a gene: 5. Per germline, CDR1 LNHDA and CDR2 SQIVND (reference sequence). This CDR3 is built from 14 residues. CDR3 DNA sequence: TGTGCCAGTAGTCCGGACAGGGGCGGCTATGGCTACACCTTC. Translation gives CASSPDRGGYGYTF.

The chain uses TRBV14 and TRBJ1-2, with 7 bases aligning to TRBD1. The V segment lost 3 bases and the J segment 0 bases; nucleotides outside the gene matches: 4. Germline V gene lookup returns CDR1 SGHDN and CDR2 FVKESK. The CDR3 runs 15 residues. For the CDR3, the DNA is TGTGCCAGCAGCCATTTCCAGGGGGCTAACTATGGCTACACCTTC. Encoded protein: CASSHFQGANYGYTF.

The V call is TRBV2, the J call TRBJ2-7; maybe TRBD1 (5 bases). CDR3 length: 13 residues. In germline, CDR1 is SNHLY, CDR2 FYNNEI. V was pared by 6 bases and J by 0 bases, with 9 bases between. The CDR3 sequence: CASSPGLSYEQYF. CDR3 bases: TGTGCCAGCAGCCCAGGGCTCTCCTACGAGCAGTACTTC.

The V call is TRBV7-8, the J call TRBJ1-2, with D unresolved. The CDR3 contains 16 residues. Between the trimmed V and J ends, which lost 1 base and 6 bases, there was a span of 18 bases. Germline values: CDR1 SGHVS, CDR2 FQNEAQ. CDR3 bases: TGTGCCAGCAGCTTAGGGGCAGGTTCCCCCCTTAATGGCTACACCTTC. This sequence encodes CASSLGAGSPLNGYTF.

In this sample, this clone turned up once. The chain links TRBV5-1 to TRBJ2-2; TRBD1 agrees at 7 bases. J lost 6 bases, V lost 5 bases, and 1 base had no gene match. In germline, CDR1 is SGHRS, CDR2 YFSETQ. The CDR3 totals 12 residues. CDR3 bases: TGCGCCAGCAGAACAGGGGCCGGGGAGCTGTTTTTT. Protein product: CASRTGAGELFF.

This chain links TRBV6-5 with TRBJ2-2; 8 bases agree with TRBD2. The CDR3 is 13 amino acids. The junction had 4 bases not matched to a gene; V was cut back by 6 bases and J by 7 bases. The germline CDR1 and CDR2 sequences are MNHEY and SVGAGI. For the CDR3, the DNA is TGTGCCAGCAGCTCGGGAGGGGACGGGGAGCTGTTTTTT. It specifies CASSSGGDGELFF.

J is TRBJ2-4 and V is TRBV5-4; D is perhaps TRBD1 (6 bases). This CDR3 has 15 amino acids. Germline CDR1 SGHNT, CDR2 YYREEE (reference sequence). V was cut by 2 bases and J by 3 bases, with 12 bases left in between. As DNA, the CDR3 is TGTGCCAGCAGCTTTTTCGTACAGGGCAAAAACATTCAGTACTTC. Its translation is CASSFFVQGKNIQYF. Full variable domain (missing parts from reference TRBV5-4 and TRBJ2-4): ETGVTQSPTHLIKTRGQQVTLRCSSQSGHNTVSWYQQALGQGPQFIFQYYREEENGRGNFPPRFSGLQFPNYSSELNVNALELDDSALYLCASSFFVQGKNIQYFGAGTRLSVL.

The chain joins TRBV5-1 to TRBJ2-5, with D possibly TRBD2 on 5 matching bases. The germline V gene encodes CDR1 SGHRS and CDR2 YFSETQ. The CDR3 extends over 13 amino acids. Trimming stripped 6 bases from V and 9 bases from J, with 18 bases between. CDR3 nucleotide sequence: TGCGCCAGCACCGGACCGGGGTTGATGTCCCAGTACTTC. Protein product: CASTGPGLMSQYF.

The genes are TRBV6-6 and TRBJ2-7; 7 nucleotides align to TRBD1. The CDR3 is 14 residues long. With 2 bases clipped from V and 5 bases from J, the junction kept 6 bases outside the gene matches. Germline V gives CDR1 MNHNY, CDR2 SVGAGI (reference sequence). The CDR3 region is CASSYDTGVDEQYF. CDR3 nucleotide sequence: TGTGCCAGCAGTTACGATACAGGGGTTGACGAGCAGTACTTC.

The chain is built from TRBV4-3 and TRBJ2-1; D gene unclear. Trimming cost V 0 bases and J 0 bases, with 9 bases left between them. The CDR3 is made up of 16 amino acids. Germline CDR1 LGHNA, CDR2 YSLEER. The CDR3 is CASSQDLRSSYNEQFF. CDR3 DNA sequence: TGCGCCAGCAGCCAAGATCTCAGAAGCTCCTACAATGAGCAGTTCTTC.

This CDR3 reads CASSPRLAGENEQFF. The CDR3 DNA reads as TGTGCCAGCAGCCCCCGACTAGCGGGGGAGAATGAGCAGTTCTTC. The V gene is TRBV7-9, the J gene TRBJ2-1; 12 positions agree with TRBD2. The V and J ends lost 5 bases and 7 bases, in that order; junction bases with no gene match: 6. The CDR3 contains 15 residues. Looked up from germline, CDR1 is SEHNR and CDR2 is FQNEAQ (reference sequence). The full variable domain, rest sourced from reference TRBV7-9 and TRBJ2-1, is DTGVSQNPRHKITKRGQNVTFRCDPISEHNRLYWYRQTLGQGPEFLTYFQNEAQLEKSRLLSDRFSAERPKGSFSTLEIQRTEQGDSAMYLCASSPRLAGENEQFFGPGTRLTVL.

This clone appeared a single time. The V and J genes are TRBV7-2 and TRBJ2-7; D call uncertain. The CDR3 consists of 13 residues. Trimming stripped 0 bases from V and 0 bases from J, with 3 bases between. The germline CDR1 and CDR2 sequences are SGHTA and FQGNSA. CDR3 nucleotide sequence: TGTGCCAGCAGCTTAGCCTACTCCTACGAGCAGTACTTC. Its translation is CASSLAYSYEQYF.

This chain links TRBV7-3 with TRBJ2-1, with D maybe TRBD1 (6 bases). CDR3 length equals 15 residues. Trimming stripped 5 bases from V and 0 bases from J, with 11 bases between. Germline CDR1 is SGHTA and CDR2 is FQGTGA. The CDR3 sequence: CASSLSGASYNEQFF. The CDR3, as DNA: TGTGCCAGCAGCCTATCAGGGGCCTCCTACAATGAGCAGTTCTTC.

The V call is TRBV6-5, the J call TRBJ2-5; no firm D call. Trimming removed 2 bases from V and 1 base from J, with 8 bases in between. CDR3 size: 14 residues. Germline V gene lookup returns CDR1 MNHEY and CDR2 SVGAGI. The CDR3 spells CASSYESRQETQYF. CDR3 coding DNA: TGTGCCAGCAGTTACGAGTCACGCCAAGAGACCCAGTACTTC.